Sequencing of this T cell receptor beta chain was carried out in a study of blood T cell repertoires in COVID-19. Participants were aged roughly 18 to 90 years, lived in about two dozen US areas, and enrolled virtually. Participants were placed into cohorts based on the clinical history they reported. V was shortened by 1 base and J by 4 bases, with 20 bases between the two germline ends. CDR1 is SGHAT and CDR2 is FQNNGV in the germline V gene. The CDR3 is 18 residues long. TCRdb's table, derived via immunoSEQ multiplex PCR, lists solely in-frame clones and lacks some. The sample lists 290,000 or so clones, 75% to 95% seen once, with around 1.1% in the top ten.

The source of this sequence is a woman under 40 who had recovered from COVID-19. The genes are TRBV11-2 and TRBJ2-1, with TRBD2 as a possible D gene (6 bases). The specimen was PBMCs or T cells enriched from blood (not recorded which). The CDR3 nucleotides read TGTGCCAGCAGCTTAGGCGGGCCGGGGAGGATTCTGTACAATGAGCAGTTCTTC. Its translation is CASSLGGPGRILYNEQFF.